These 26 T cell receptor beta chains were sequenced from one sample in a study of T-cell reconstitution after alpha-beta-depleted transplantation in children. The authors prepared the TCRbeta library with unique molecular identifiers. A single record per CDR3 protein comes from TCRdb applying MiXCR to the PCR reads. Of a few hundred thousand distinct CDR3 sequences in the sample, 13% are singletons; the top ten hold around 2.2%. The sample was PBMCs, mostly from graft donor cells, taken 360 days after TCRalphabeta/CD19-depleted stem cell transplant. The source of these receptors is a male patient between 5 and 17 years old who had a stem cell transplant for acute myeloid leukemia, so the T cells may come from the graft donor.

This clonotype was found many times. The V gene is TRBV28, the J gene TRBJ1-6; tentative D call: TRBD1 (5 bases). Deletions cut 3 bases from V and 4 bases from J, with 7 bases between. The germline gives CDR1 MDHEN, CDR2 SYDVKM. The CDR3 sequence is 14 residues long. The DNA for the CDR3 is TGTGCCAGCAGTTTCCCAGGGTATAATTCACCCCTCCACTTT. It is translated as CASSFPGYNSPLHF.

The genes are TRBV7-8 and TRBJ2-1; the D gene is possibly TRBD2 (6 bases). V dropped 6 bases and J dropped 8 bases, with 17 bases sitting between them. The CDR3 runs to 14 residues. In germline, CDR1 is SGHVS, CDR2 FQNEAQ. CDR3 bases: TGTGCCAGCAGACCTTCCCTGGGGGGATATGAGCAGTTCTTC. It encodes CASRPSLGGYEQFF.

This sequence joins TRBV6-5 and TRBJ2-7, with D tentatively TRBD1 (6 bases). V was shortened by 2 bases and J by 4 bases, with 12 bases between the two germline ends. Germline V gene sequence: CDR1 MNHEY, CDR2 SVGAGI. This CDR3 is built from 14 residues. This CDR3 is CASSYVWGLYEQYF. CDR3 nucleotides: TGTGCCAGCAGTTACGTCTGGGGGCTTTACGAGCAGTACTTC.

This clonotype was observed many times. The CDR3 sequence is CSRQFRNEQFF. Written as DNA, the CDR3 is TGCAGCAGGCAGTTTCGCAATGAGCAGTTCTTC. The chain recombines TRBV29-1 with TRBJ2-1; D remains unclear. This CDR3 has 11 residues. Germline V gives CDR1 SQVTM, CDR2 ANQGSEA. Deletions cut 8 bases from V and 6 bases from J, with 11 bases between.

This clonotype was seen many times. The chain uses TRBV24-1 and TRBJ2-2; D assignment may be TRBD1 or TRBD2 (5 bases each). The CDR3 loop spans 17 amino acids. The germline gives CDR1 KGHDR, CDR2 SFDVKD. V lost 1 base to trimming and J lost 5 bases, with 16 bases between them. The CDR3 sequence: CATSDFPGLRATGELFF. In nucleotides, the CDR3 is TGTGCCACCAGTGATTTCCCTGGACTCAGGGCGACCGGGGAGCTGTTTTTT.

The genes are TRBV25-1 and TRBJ2-7; TRBD1 is a possible D gene (5 bases). The CDR3 is made up of 17 amino acids. Germline V gene lookup returns CDR1 MGHDK and CDR2 SYGVNS. V was pared by 6 bases and J by 7 bases, with 28 bases between. This CDR3 is CASSSSTVSVLGGEQYF. The CDR3 DNA reads TGTGCCAGCAGCTCCTCGACAGTATCGGTCCTAGGTGGAGAGCAGTACTTC.

This clonotype was picked up a small number of times. V gene TRBV20-1 combines with J gene TRBJ2-7; 16 bases are shared with TRBD2. The V and J ends lost 5 bases and 2 bases, in that order; junction bases with no gene match: 12. Germline CDR1 and CDR2: DFQATT and SNEGSKA (reference sequence). The CDR3 spans 18 residues. The CDR3 bases are TGCAGTGCTGACAGCGGGACTAGCGGGAGGGATGGACCCTACGAGCAGTACTTC. Its protein product is CSADSGTSGRDGPYEQYF.

This clonotype was found many times. CDR3 nucleotides: TGCGCCAGCAGCTTGGCAGGGGGCGCGTCCTACAATGAGCAGTTCTTC. This gives the protein CASSLAGGASYNEQFF. The chain combines TRBV5-1 with TRBJ2-1; 8 nucleotides agree with TRBD1. Trimming at V came to 0 bases and at J to 1 base, leaving 3 bases not matched to a gene. The V gene's germline CDR1 is SGHRS and CDR2 YFSETQ. The CDR3 totals 16 residues.

V is TRBV25-1 and J is TRBJ2-1; D may be TRBD2 (6 bases). The CDR3 is 14 residues long. V was cut by 4 bases and J by 4 bases, with 11 bases left in between. CDR1 is MGHDK and CDR2 is SYGVNS in the germline V gene. For the CDR3, the DNA is TGTGCCAGCAGTGCGGGAGCCCCTTACAATGAGCAGTTCTTC. This translates into CASSAGAPYNEQFF.

The genes are TRBV5-1 and TRBJ2-5; TRBD1 might be the D (6 bases). The V end was cut by 4 bases, the J end by 6 bases, with 22 bases between. CDR3 length equals 16 residues. From germline, CDR1 is SGHRS and CDR2 YFSETQ. The CDR3 DNA follows: TGCGCCAGCAGCACCTACGACATAGGGGGAAAGAAGACCCAGTACTTC. It yields the protein CASSTYDIGGKKTQYF.

DNA for the CDR3: TGTGCCAGCAGCCCTACGATTGCGGCATTTAATGAAAAACTGTTTTTT. Protein: CASSPTIAAFNEKLFF. This rearrangement joins TRBV7-9 to TRBJ1-4, with D unclear. The CDR3 consists of 16 residues. CDR1 SEHNR and CDR2 FQNEAQ come from the germline V gene (reference sequence). Trimming removed 5 bases at V and 4 bases at J, with 17 bases between.

This clonotype was picked up many times. The chain is built from TRBV29-1 and TRBJ2-2; 7 nucleotides match TRBD2. With V trimmed by 7 bases and J by 5 bases, 10 bases remained unmatched. This CDR3 is 14 amino acids long. The germline V gene encodes CDR1 SQVTM and CDR2 ANQGSEA. The CDR3 reads CSAARGGVTGELFF. The CDR3 bases are TGCAGCGCCGCCCGTGGGGGGGTGACCGGGGAGCTGTTTTTT.

This clonotype was seen at least ten times. The CDR3 DNA is TGTGCCAGCAGCTTGATAGCGGGAGTCCAAGAGACCCAGTACTTC. It yields the protein CASSLIAGVQETQYF. The chain recombines TRBV7-6 with TRBJ2-5; 9 bases line up with TRBD2. Trimming removed 3 bases from V and 1 base from J; junction bases left unmatched: 3. The CDR3 extends over 15 amino acids. Germline lookup yields CDR1 SGHVS and CDR2 FNYEAQ. The full variable domain, its missing parts supplied by reference TRBV7-6 and TRBJ2-5, is GAGVSQSPRYKVTKRGQDVALRCDPISGHVSLYWYRQALGQGPEFLTYFNYEAQQDKSGLPNDRFSAERPEGSISTLTIQRTEQRDSAMYRCASSLIAGVQETQYFGPGTRLLVL.

The J gene is TRBJ2-3, the V gene TRBV7-3, with TRBD1 matching 8 bases. Germline values: CDR1 SGHTA, CDR2 FQGTGA. The CDR3 covers 13 residues. J was trimmed by 6 bases and V by 5 bases; bases with no gene match: 4. CDR3 sequence: CASSVQGVDTQYF. The CDR3 DNA reads as TGTGCCAGCAGCGTACAGGGGGTTGATACGCAGTATTTT.

The table lists this clonotype with a few counts. CDR3 DNA: TGCGCCAGCAGCCCAAACCCGGATCACTACGAGCAGTACTTC. Translation: CASSPNPDHYEQYF. The chain links TRBV4-3 to TRBJ2-7; D is uncertain. Trimming removed 4 bases from V and 3 bases from J, with 13 bases in between. From germline, CDR1 is LGHNA and CDR2 YSLEER. There are 14 residues in the CDR3.

This clonotype has at least ten counts. The rearrangement uses TRBV21-1 and TRBJ1-3; no check of the table's D call, TRBD1, against the DNA was made. TRBV21-1 counts as a pseudogene. This CDR3 contains 14 residues. The CDR3 here is CASLQGTSGNTIYF. The CDR3 DNA reads TGTGCCAGCCTACAGGGGACGTCTGGAAACACCATATATTTT.

J is TRBJ2-3 and V is TRBV7-9; D is undetermined. The CDR3 contains 14 residues. Germline V gene sequence: CDR1 SEHNR, CDR2 FQNEAQ (reference sequence). Trimming took 5 bases from V and 6 from J, leaving 15 bases between them. CDR3 in amino acids: CASSTRPQGDTQYF. DNA for the CDR3: TGTGCCAGCAGCACCCGGCCCCAAGGGGATACGCAGTATTTT.

In its sample, this clonotype was seen a few times. This chain uses TRBV5-1 with TRBJ2-7; D is unresolved. Trimming shortened V by 3 bases and J by 5 bases, and 9 bases separated the two germline ends. This CDR3 comprises 12 residues. From germline, CDR1 is SGHRS and CDR2 YFSETQ. This CDR3 reads CASSWGFDEQYF. CDR3 in DNA: TGCGCCAGCAGCTGGGGATTCGACGAGCAGTACTTC.

A few counts support this clonotype. The chain carries TRBV20-1 and TRBJ2-7; 7 bases agree with TRBD2. The CDR3 spans 14 residues. The V segment lost 6 bases and the J segment 7 bases; nucleotides outside the gene matches: 15. Germline V gene sequence: CDR1 DFQATT, CDR2 SNEGSKA (reference sequence). The CDR3 sequence is CSAPGVAGLGEQYF. DNA for the CDR3: TGCAGTGCCCCCGGGGTAGCGGGCCTGGGAGAGCAGTACTTC.

The J gene is TRBJ2-3, the V gene TRBV20-1; no definite D call. Germline V gene data show CDR1 as DFQATT and CDR2 as SNEGSKA (reference sequence). The V and J ends lost 5 bases and 5 bases respectively, with 17 bases between them. The CDR3 contains 14 residues. CDR3 in amino acids: CSAVTLKGGDTQYF. In DNA, the CDR3 is TGCAGTGCTGTGACCCTAAAGGGCGGAGATACGCAGTATTTT.

This clonotype was seen more than once but under ten times. The chain links TRBV28 to TRBJ2-7; possibly TRBD1 or TRBD2 for D (5 bases each). The germline V gene has CDR1 MDHEN and CDR2 SYDVKM. The V end lost 6 bases, the J end lost 0 bases, and 18 bases lay between the germline ends. The CDR3 spans 16 residues. Written as DNA, the CDR3 is TGTGCCAGCAGGGATTCTCCCGGGACGGACTCCTACGAGCAGTACTTC. Encoded protein: CASRDSPGTDSYEQYF.

The chain uses TRBV28 and TRBJ2-7; possibly TRBD1 or TRBD2 for D (5 bases each). The V gene lost 10 bases and the J gene lost 9 bases, with 22 bases spanning the gap. Germline loops: CDR1 MDHEN, CDR2 SYDVKM. The CDR3 has 13 residues. The CDR3 DNA reads as TGTGCCACCACCACGGGGCCACTCTACTGGCAGTACTTC. As protein: CATTTGPLYWQYF.

J is TRBJ2-1 and V is TRBV7-3; no definite D call. The CDR3 is 13 residues long. V was trimmed by 5 bases and J by 12 bases, leaving 17 bases between them. Germline loops: CDR1 SGHTA, CDR2 FQGTGA. In DNA form, the CDR3 reads TGTGCCAGCAGCCCTCACTCCAGAGATAGGCAGTTCTTC. It specifies CASSPHSRDRQFF.

This rearrangement joins TRBV10-3 to TRBJ2-7; D is unclear. The V end was cut by 6 bases, the J end by 5 bases, with 17 bases between. Germline V gives CDR1 ENHRY, CDR2 SYGVKD. This CDR3 spans 14 amino acids. The CDR3 sequence is CAIRGLVIQHEQYF. In DNA, the CDR3 is TGTGCCATCAGAGGGCTAGTTATACAACACGAGCAGTACTTC.

This clonotype came up many times. The CDR3 sequence: CASSLDRELRDTQYF. DNA for the CDR3: TGTGCCAGCAGCTTGGATCGGGAGTTGAGGGATACGCAGTATTTT. The gene calls are TRBV7-9 and TRBJ2-3; D is possibly TRBD2 (6 bases). CDR3 length: 15 amino acids. Trimming removed 3 bases at V and 6 bases at J, with 16 bases between. The V gene's germline CDR1 is SEHNR and CDR2 FQNEAQ (reference sequence).

About this clonotype: One end of the junction varies from germline; a read error may be responsible. In DNA, the CDR3 is TGTGCCAGCTGTTTAGCGCTGGGAGGGGCCCAATGCTACAATGAGCAGTTCTTC. Amino acids: CASCLALGGAQCYNEQFF. The gene calls are TRBV12-3 or TRBV12-4 and TRBJ2-1; 7 bases map to TRBD2. The CDR3 is made up of 18 amino acids.